These 23 T cell receptor beta chains originate from one sample sequenced in a study of long-term antiretroviral therapy in people with HIV (dated by TCRdb to 2021 to 2024). The immunoSEQ hsTCRB v3.0 assay was used at survey level resolution to sequence the TRB variable region. TCRdb re-hosts the immuneACCESS table, in-frame sequences only. Its copies lack some clones; in the studies checked, an unresolved V gene accounts for under half of them, and the cause for the rest is not known. The sample contains under 15,000 clones, approximately 91% of them found a single time. The biggest ten clones account for around 10% of the sample. The sample in question was unsorted PBMCs, obtained 6.2 years after starting antiretroviral therapy. Every receptor here comes from a man aged 40-49 years with HIV.

The chain links TRBV7-2 to TRBJ1-4; D call uncertain. The V and J ends lost 3 bases and 5 bases respectively, with 10 bases between them. The germline gives CDR1 SGHTA, CDR2 FQGNSA. This CDR3 has 14 residues. This CDR3 is CASSLAGWNEKLFF. The CDR3 region has the DNA TGTGCCAGCAGCTTGGCGGGGTGGAATGAAAAACTGTTTTTT.

The chain is built from TRBV19 and TRBJ2-7; 10 nucleotides match TRBD2. V lost 1 base, J lost 6 bases, and 6 bases stayed unmatched. The CDR3 has 15 residues. Germline CDR1 and CDR2: LNHDA and SQIVND (reference sequence). The CDR3 reads CASSIVSSGRGEQYF. The CDR3 region has the DNA TGTGCCAGTAGTATAGTTTCCAGCGGGAGGGGCGAGCAGTACTTC. Supplemented by reference TRBV19 and TRBJ2-7, the full variable domain reads DGGITQSPKYLFRKEGQNVTLSCEQNLNHDAMYWYRQDPGQGLRLIYYSQIVNDFQKGDIAEGYSVSREKKESFPLTVTSAQKNPTAFYLCASSIVSSGRGEQYFGPGTRLTVT.

The chain is built from TRBV30 and TRBJ2-5; 13 bases are shared with TRBD2. The CDR3 is 20 amino acids. The V and J ends lost 5 bases and 0 bases, in that order; junction bases with no gene match: 18. Germline CDR1 and CDR2: GTSNPN and SVGIG (reference sequence). CDR3 sequence reads: CAWDLPRPGLAGDHQETQYF. Here the CDR3 DNA reads TGTGCCTGGGACCTACCCCGACCCGGACTAGCGGGAGACCACCAAGAGACCCAGTACTTC.

The gene calls are TRBV7-8 and TRBJ2-5; no firm D call. CDR3 length: 14 amino acids. The V end was cut by 3 bases, the J end by 5 bases, with 13 bases between. The V gene's germline CDR1 is SGHVS and CDR2 FQNEAQ. The CDR3 here is CASSFLYLGETQYF. The CDR3 nucleotides read TGTGCCAGCAGCTTTCTATACTTAGGGGAGACCCAGTACTTC. The whole variable domain, remainder taken from reference TRBV7-8 and TRBJ2-5, is GAGVSQSPRYKVAKRGQDVALRCDPISGHVSLFWYQQALGQGPEFLTYFQNEAQLDKSGLPSDRFFAERPEGSVSTLKIQRTQQEDSAVYLCASSFLYLGETQYFGPGTRLLVL.

A note on this clone: The same CDR3 is also encoded by other DNA sequences in this sample. The chain recombines TRBV6-1 with TRBJ2-1; 9 bases line up with TRBD1. The V segment lost 11 bases and the J segment 5 bases; nucleotides outside the gene matches: 10. The germline V gene encodes CDR1 MNHNS and CDR2 SASEGT. This CDR3 comprises 14 residues. CDR3 DNA: TGTGCCTTTGGAGGACAGGGGTTTGACAATGAGCAGTTCTTC. Residues: CAFGGQGFDNEQFF.

CDR3 in amino acids: CASSPRHAPEQYF. CDR3 DNA: TGTGCCAGCAGCCCCCGACATGCGCCCGAGCAGTACTTC. V and J are TRBV9 and TRBJ2-7; D is unclear. Deletions cut 4 bases from V and 6 bases from J, with 14 bases between. Germline V CDR1 and CDR2: SGDLS, YYNGEE. This CDR3 has 13 amino acids.

The chain couples TRBV11-1 to TRBJ1-1, with TRBD1 matching 10 bases. The V gene end was trimmed by 5 bases and the J gene end by 1 base; junction bases not matched to a gene: 10. The CDR3 sequence is 17 residues long. Looked up from germline, CDR1 is SGHAT and CDR2 is FQDESV (reference sequence). CDR3 loop: CASSLTGGRLGNTEAFF. The CDR3, as DNA: TGTGCCAGCAGCCTGACAGGGGGCCGGTTAGGGAACACTGAAGCTTTCTTT. Complete variable domain (other parts from reference TRBV11-1 and TRBJ1-1): EAEVAQSPRYKITEKSQAVAFWCDPISGHATLYWYRQILGQGPELLVQFQDESVVDDSQLPKDRFSAERLKGVDSTLKIQPAELGDSAMYLCASSLTGGRLGNTEAFFGQGTRLTVV.

The chain combines TRBV6-5 with TRBJ1-5; D is unresolved. V gave up 6 bases and J gave up 3 bases, with 12 bases separating them. The CDR3 length is 14 residues. Germline CDR1 is MNHEY and CDR2 is SVGAGI. CDR3 sequence reads: CASSLGVVNQPQHF. The CDR3, as DNA: TGTGCCAGCAGCCTAGGTGTGGTCAATCAGCCCCAGCATTTT.

The V gene is TRBV29-1, the J gene TRBJ2-1; tentative D call: TRBD2 (5 bases). V gave up 7 bases and J gave up 3 bases, with 10 bases separating them. The CDR3 contains 12 residues. CDR1 is SQVTM, CDR2 ANQGSEA, per germline. Here the CDR3 reads CSAGLLYNEQFF. The CDR3 DNA reads as TGCAGCGCCGGACTGCTCTACAATGAGCAGTTCTTC.

This clone was recorded once. The chain links TRBV11-2 to TRBJ2-4; TRBD2 matches at 7 bases. Germline trimming cut 3 bases from V and 3 bases from J; bases unmatched to any gene: 11. CDR1 SGHAT and CDR2 FQNNGV come from the germline V gene. The CDR3 runs to 17 residues. In DNA, the CDR3 is TGTGCCAGCAGCTTCAGCGCTATTGCGGGAGTCAAAAACATTCAGTACTTC. Encoded protein: CASSFSAIAGVKNIQYF.

The chain uses TRBV27 and TRBJ1-2; tentative D call: TRBD1 (5 bases). Trimming pared 6 bases from V and 7 bases from J, leaving 18 bases between. Looked up from germline, CDR1 is MNHEY and CDR2 is SMNVEV (reference sequence). This CDR3 contains 14 residues. Here the CDR3 reads CASRRIVGGSGYTF. CDR3 nucleotides: TGTGCCAGCAGGAGAATAGTTGGGGGAAGTGGCTACACCTTC.

In its sample, this clone is medium-sized (0.01 to 0.1%). V gene TRBV7-8 combines with J gene TRBJ2-1, with 12 bases lining up with TRBD2. The germline V gene has CDR1 SGHVS and CDR2 FQNEAQ. V trimming: 3 bases; J trimming: 7 bases; junction bases outside the gene matches: 10. This CDR3 has 17 residues. The CDR3 nucleotides are TGTGCCAGCAGCTTTCACCCCAGACTAGCGGGAGCGAATGAGCAGTTCTTC. Its translation: CASSFHPRLAGANEQFF.

The chain has TRBV4-1 and TRBJ1-1; the D gene is possibly TRBD1 (6 bases). The CDR3 has 14 amino acids. V dropped 4 bases and J dropped 4 bases, with 13 bases sitting between them. CDR1 is MGHRA, CDR2 YSYEKL, per germline. For the CDR3, the DNA is TGCGCCAGCAGCCTAGGTGGAGGGGGCACTGAAGCTTTCTTT. Amino acid sequence: CASSLGGGGTEAFF.

The V and J genes are TRBV2 and TRBJ2-5; D might be TRBD1 (5 bases). The CDR3 sequence is 17 residues long. Trimming left V 3 bases short and J 0 bases short, with 17 bases between. Per germline, CDR1 SNHLY and CDR2 FYNNEI. CDR3 nucleotides: TGTGCCAGCAGTGACGTTGGGGCGGTTCAGTACCAAGAGACCCAGTACTTC. Translated, it gives CASSDVGAVQYQETQYF.

V gene TRBV5-1 combines with J gene TRBJ2-7; TRBD2 matches at 7 bases. Germline trimming cut 2 bases from V and 6 bases from J; bases unmatched to any gene: 11. CDR1 is SGHRS, CDR2 YFSETQ, per germline. The CDR3 is 15 residues long. The chain's CDR3 is CASSFSRSGIGEQYF. The CDR3 nucleotides read TGCGCCAGCAGCTTTAGTCGAAGCGGGATTGGCGAGCAGTACTTC.

V and J are TRBV30 and TRBJ2-7, with D possibly TRBD2 on 6 matching bases. This CDR3 is built from 13 residues. The germline gives CDR1 GTSNPN, CDR2 SVGIG (reference sequence). The germline V and J ends were trimmed by 4 bases and 4 bases, with 14 bases remaining between them. For the CDR3, the DNA is TGTGCCTGGACAGGGACTGGAAAATACGAGCAGTACTTC. Translating it yields CAWTGTGKYEQYF.

The CDR3 DNA reads TGTGCCAGCTCAAGGAGGGACGAGCAGTACTTC. Translation: CASSRRDEQYF. This chain connects TRBV7-2 to TRBJ2-7; weak D call: TRBD2 (6 bases). Trimming left V 8 bases short and J 5 bases short, with 10 bases between. The germline V gene encodes CDR1 SGHTA and CDR2 FQGNSA. CDR3 length equals 11 residues.

The J gene is TRBJ2-7, the V gene TRBV27; 11 nucleotides match TRBD2. The CDR3 runs 14 residues. Looked up from germline, CDR1 is MNHEY and CDR2 is SMNVEV (reference sequence). V lost 2 bases to trimming and J lost 3 bases; unmatched junction nucleotides: 0. This CDR3 is CASSLTSGSYEQYF. CDR3 coding DNA: TGTGCCAGCAGTTTAACTAGCGGGAGCTACGAGCAGTACTTC.

V usage is TRBV27 and J usage is TRBJ2-3; TRBD1 aligns across 10 bases. Trimming removed 5 bases from V and 4 bases from J; junction bases left unmatched: 15. The CDR3 sequence is 18 residues long. Germline V CDR1 and CDR2: MNHEY, SMNVEV (reference sequence). The CDR3 loop is CASSPPGQGFPFADTQYF. In DNA form, the CDR3 reads TGTGCCAGCAGTCCACCGGGACAGGGGTTCCCTTTTGCAGATACGCAGTATTTT.

The chain carries TRBV7-8 and TRBJ2-7; 10 bases are shared with TRBD2. CDR1 is SGHVS, CDR2 FQNEAQ, per germline. V lost 1 base to trimming and J lost 7 bases; unmatched junction nucleotides: 7. The CDR3 has 15 residues. CDR3 protein: CASSLGLAGAFEQYF. CDR3 DNA sequence: TGTGCCAGCAGCTTAGGCCTAGCGGGAGCATTTGAGCAGTACTTC. Combining the CDR3 with reference TRBV7-8 and TRBJ2-7 gives the whole variable domain GAGVSQSPRYKVAKRGQDVALRCDPISGHVSLFWYQQALGQGPEFLTYFQNEAQLDKSGLPSDRFFAERPEGSVSTLKIQRTQQEDSAVYLCASSLGLAGAFEQYFGPGTRLTVT.

The rearrangement links TRBV9 to TRBJ1-1; D not certain. CDR1 and CDR2 (germline): SGDLS, YYNGEE. There are 15 residues in the CDR3. V shed 2 bases and J shed 3 bases, with 14 bases lying between them. DNA for the CDR3: TGTGCCAGCAGCGTCGACAACCGGTGGGACACTGAAGCTTTCTTT. It translates to CASSVDNRWDTEAFF. Together with reference TRBV9 and TRBJ1-1, the CDR3 gives the full variable domain: DSGVTQTPKHLITATGQRVTLRCSPRSGDLSVYWYQQSLDQGLQFLIQYYNGEERAKGNILERFSAQQFPDLHSELNLSSLELGDSALYFCASSVDNRWDTEAFFGQGTRLTVV.

In this sample, this clone turned up once. The chain joins TRBV4-3 to TRBJ2-2; 8 bases match TRBD1. Germline values: CDR1 LGHNA, CDR2 YSLEER. J was trimmed by 3 bases and V by 1 base; bases with no gene match: 4. The CDR3 spans 16 residues. CDR3 sequence: CASSQVPGGYTGELFF. For the CDR3, the DNA is TGCGCCAGCAGCCAAGTCCCAGGGGGCTACACCGGGGAGCTGTTTTTT.

CDR3 in amino acids: CAISESIRTNTGELFF. CDR3 nucleotides: TGTGCCATCAGTGAGTCGATTAGAACGAACACCGGGGAGCTGTTTTTT. The V and J genes are TRBV10-3 and TRBJ2-2; D uncertain. The V and J ends lost 0 bases and 0 bases respectively, with 8 bases between them. CDR1 and CDR2 (germline): ENHRY, SYGVKD. The CDR3 loop spans 16 amino acids.